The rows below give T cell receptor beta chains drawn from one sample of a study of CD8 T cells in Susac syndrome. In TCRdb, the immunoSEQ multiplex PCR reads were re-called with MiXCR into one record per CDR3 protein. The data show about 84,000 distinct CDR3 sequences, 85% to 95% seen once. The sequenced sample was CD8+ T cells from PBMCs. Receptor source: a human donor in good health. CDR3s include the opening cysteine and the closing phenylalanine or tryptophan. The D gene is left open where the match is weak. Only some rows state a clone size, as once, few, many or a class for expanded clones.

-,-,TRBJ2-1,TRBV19,TGTGCCAGTAGTATGCTCAGGACAGACTCCTACAATGAGCAGTTCTTC,CASSMLRTDSYNEQFF
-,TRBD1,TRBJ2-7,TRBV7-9,TGTGCCAGCAGCTCCACCGAACAGGGGGCCCCCTCCTACGAGCAGTACTTC,CASSSTEQGAPSYEQYF
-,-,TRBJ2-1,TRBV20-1,TGCAGTGCTAGAATCCTCAATGAGCAGTTCTTC,CSARILNEQFF
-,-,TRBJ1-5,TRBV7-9,TGTGCCAGCAGTCGGGGGGGGTCCGATCAGCCCCAGCATTTT,CASSRGGSDQPQHF
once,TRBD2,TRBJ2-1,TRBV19,TGTGCCAGTTCACCGGGACTAGCGGACAATGAGCAGTTCTTC,CASSPGLADNEQFF
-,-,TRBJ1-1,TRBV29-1,TGCAGCGTTATTCCCAGGGGCACTGAAGCTTTCTTT,CSVIPRGTEAFF
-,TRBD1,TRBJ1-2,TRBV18,TGTGCCAGCTACTCGACAGGGGTTGGCTATGGCTACACCTTC,CASYSTGVGYGYTF
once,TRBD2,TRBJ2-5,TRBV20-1,TGCAGTGCTAGAGGGCGTGGGGGGGGCCAAGAGACCCAGTACTTC,CSARGRGGGQETQYF
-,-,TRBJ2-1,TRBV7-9,TGTGCCAGCACCCCGTCAGCTGACTCCTACAATGAGCAGTTCTTC,CASTPSADSYNEQFF
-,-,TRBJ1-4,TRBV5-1,TGCGCCAGCAGCTACCTCGCGCCAACTAATGAAAAACTGTTTTTT,CASSYLAPTNEKLFF
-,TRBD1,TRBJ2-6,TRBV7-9,TGTGCCAGCAGCCCCCCCCCGGGACAGGTTCCCTCTGGGGCCAACGTCCTGACTTTC,CASSPPPGQVPSGANVLTF
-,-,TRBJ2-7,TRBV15,TGTGCCACCAGCAGAGATAGAGACTACTACGAGCAGTACTTC,CATSRDRDYYEQYF
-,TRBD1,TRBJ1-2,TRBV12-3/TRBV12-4,TGTGCCAGCACCTGGACAGGGGGGCACTATGGCTACACCTTC,CASTWTGGHYGYTF
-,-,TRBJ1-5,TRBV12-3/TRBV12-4,TGTGCCAGCAGCGGACAGCCCAATCAGCCCCAGCATTTT,CASSGQPNQPQHF
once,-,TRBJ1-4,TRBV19,TGTGCCAGTAGTATAGGACCACGGAGTAATGAAAAACTGTTTTTT,CASSIGPRSNEKLFF
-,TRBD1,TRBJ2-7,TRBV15,TGTGCCACCAGCAGAGATTTGACAGGGGCTACCTACGAGCAGTACTTC,CATSRDLTGATYEQYF
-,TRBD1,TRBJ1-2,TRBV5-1,TGCGCCAGCAGCTTGGCGACAGGGCGCCCCTATGGCTACACCTTC,CASSLATGRPYGYTF
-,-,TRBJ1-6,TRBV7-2,TGTGCCAGCGAGGAAACGGGTAGTAGTTCACCCCTCCACTTT,CASEETGSSSPLHF
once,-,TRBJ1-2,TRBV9,TGTGCCAGCAGCGCCGACAACTATGGCTACACCTTC,CASSADNYGYTF
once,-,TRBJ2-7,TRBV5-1,TGCGCCAGCAGCTCAGGGTGGGAGCAGTACTTC,CASSSGWEQYF
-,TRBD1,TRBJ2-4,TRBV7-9,TGTGCCAGCAGCTTCCCTCCAGGGGGCGCGGGAAACATTCAGTACTTC,CASSFPPGGAGNIQYF
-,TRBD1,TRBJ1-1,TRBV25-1,TGTGCCAGCAGTGAAGCAGGGGGCTGGACTGAAGCTTTCTTT,CASSEAGGWTEAFF
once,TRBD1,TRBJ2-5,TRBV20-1,TGCAGTGCTCCTGCACGGGGACAGGGGCGGGAGACCCAGTACTTC,CSAPARGQGRETQYF
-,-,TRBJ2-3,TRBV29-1,TGCAGCGTTGAGAGGGCTTGGGATACGCAGTATTTT,CSVERAWDTQYF
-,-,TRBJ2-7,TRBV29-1,TGCAGCGTTGAACCCACCTCAGGCTACGAGCAGTACTTC,CSVEPTSGYEQYF
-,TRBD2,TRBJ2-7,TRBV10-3,TGTGCCATGAATAGCGGGGGGTCTGGGTACGAGCAGTACTTC,CAMNSGGSGYEQYF
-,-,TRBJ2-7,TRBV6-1,TGTGCCAGCAGGCTAGGCAGGGTGATGAACGAGCAGTACTTC,CASRLGRVMNEQYF
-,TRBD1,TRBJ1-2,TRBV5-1,TGCGCCAGCAGCTCGGTGGGACAGGGCCATGGCTACACCTTC,CASSSVGQGHGYTF
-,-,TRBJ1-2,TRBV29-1,TGCAGCGTTGAAAGTCCTTTGGACTATGGCTACACCTTC,CSVESPLDYGYTF
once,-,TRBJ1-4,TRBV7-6,TGTGCCAGCAGCCCCAATGGGGGGATCGGGGAAAAACTGTTTTTT,CASSPNGGIGEKLFF
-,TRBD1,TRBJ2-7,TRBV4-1,TGCGCCAGCAGCCCCCCGGACAGGGCCAGTTACGAGCAGTACTTC,CASSPPDRASYEQYF
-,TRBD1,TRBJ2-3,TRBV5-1,TGCGCCAGCAGCCCGATTACAGGGGAGACAGATACGCAGTATTTT,CASSPITGETDTQYF
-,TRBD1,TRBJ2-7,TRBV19,TGTGCCAGTAGTCTTACGACAGGGACGTACGAGCAGTACTTC,CASSLTTGTYEQYF
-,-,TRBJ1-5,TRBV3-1,TGTGCCAGCAGCCCTGGGTCGCCCTATAGCAATCAGCCCCAGCATTTT,CASSPGSPYSNQPQHF